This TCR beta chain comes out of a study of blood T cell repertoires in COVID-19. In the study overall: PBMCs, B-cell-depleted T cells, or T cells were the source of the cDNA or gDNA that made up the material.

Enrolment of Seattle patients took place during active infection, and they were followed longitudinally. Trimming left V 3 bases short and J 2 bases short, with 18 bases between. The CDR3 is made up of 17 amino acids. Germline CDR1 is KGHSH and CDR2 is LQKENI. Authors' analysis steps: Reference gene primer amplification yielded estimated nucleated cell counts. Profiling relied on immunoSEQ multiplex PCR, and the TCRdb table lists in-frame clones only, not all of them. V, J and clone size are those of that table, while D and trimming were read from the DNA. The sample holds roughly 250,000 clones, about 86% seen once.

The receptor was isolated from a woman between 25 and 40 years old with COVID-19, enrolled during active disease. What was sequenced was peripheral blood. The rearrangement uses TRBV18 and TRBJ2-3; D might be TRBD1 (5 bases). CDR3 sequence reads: CASSPRQGNINTDTQYF. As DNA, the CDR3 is TGTGCCAGCTCACCGCGGCAGGGTAATATCAACACAGATACGCAGTATTTT.